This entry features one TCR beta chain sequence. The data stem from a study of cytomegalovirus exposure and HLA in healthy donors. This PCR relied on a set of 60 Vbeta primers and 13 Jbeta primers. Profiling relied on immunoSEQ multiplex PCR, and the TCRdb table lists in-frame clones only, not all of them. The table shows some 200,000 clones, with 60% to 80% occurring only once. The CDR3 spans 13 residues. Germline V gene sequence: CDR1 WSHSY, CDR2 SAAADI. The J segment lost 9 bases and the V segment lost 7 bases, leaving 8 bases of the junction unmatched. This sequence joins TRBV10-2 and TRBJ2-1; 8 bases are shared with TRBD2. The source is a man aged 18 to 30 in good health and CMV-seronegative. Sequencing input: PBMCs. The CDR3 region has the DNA TGCGCCAGCACGGGACTAGTCAGGAGTGAGCAGTTCTTC. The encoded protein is CASTGLVRSEQFF.